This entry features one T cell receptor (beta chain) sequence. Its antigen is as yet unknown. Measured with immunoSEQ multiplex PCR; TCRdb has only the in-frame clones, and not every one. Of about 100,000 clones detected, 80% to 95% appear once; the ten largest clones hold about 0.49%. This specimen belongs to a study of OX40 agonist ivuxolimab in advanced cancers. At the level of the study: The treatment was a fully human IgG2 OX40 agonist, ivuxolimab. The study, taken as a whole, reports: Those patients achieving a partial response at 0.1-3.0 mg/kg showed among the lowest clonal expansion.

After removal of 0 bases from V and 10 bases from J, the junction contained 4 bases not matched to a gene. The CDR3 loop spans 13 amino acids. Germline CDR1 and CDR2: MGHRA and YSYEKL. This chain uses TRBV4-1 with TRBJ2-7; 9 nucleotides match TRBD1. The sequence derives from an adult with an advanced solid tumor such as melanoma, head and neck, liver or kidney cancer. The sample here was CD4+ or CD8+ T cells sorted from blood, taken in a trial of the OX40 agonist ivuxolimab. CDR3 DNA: TGCGCCAGCAGCCAAGAGGGACAGGGTCGTCAGTACTTC. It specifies CASSQEGQGRQYF.